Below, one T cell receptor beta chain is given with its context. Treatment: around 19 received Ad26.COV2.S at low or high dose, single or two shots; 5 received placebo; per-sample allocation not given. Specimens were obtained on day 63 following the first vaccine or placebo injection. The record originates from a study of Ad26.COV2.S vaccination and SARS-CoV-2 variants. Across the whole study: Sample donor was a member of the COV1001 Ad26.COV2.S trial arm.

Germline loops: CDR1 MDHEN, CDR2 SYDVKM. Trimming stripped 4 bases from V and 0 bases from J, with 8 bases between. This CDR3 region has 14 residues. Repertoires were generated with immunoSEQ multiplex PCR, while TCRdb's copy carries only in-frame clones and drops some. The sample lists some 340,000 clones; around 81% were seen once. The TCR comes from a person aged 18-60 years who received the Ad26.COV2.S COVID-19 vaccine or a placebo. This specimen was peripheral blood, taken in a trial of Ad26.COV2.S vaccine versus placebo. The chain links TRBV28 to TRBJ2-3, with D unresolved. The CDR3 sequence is CASSSGGSTDTQYF. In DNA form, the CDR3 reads TGTGCCAGCAGTTCTGGCGGTAGCACAGATACGCAGTATTTT.